These 28 T cell receptor beta chains originate from one sample sequenced in a study of T cell clones after liver transplantation. Sequencing was performed with immunoSEQ multiplex PCR; in TCRdb, only in-frame clones are kept and a portion is missing. The sample shows just under 60,000 clones, about 73% of them seen only once. Sequencing used CD4+ T cells from blood, obtained at the approximately 16-month timepoint. These receptor sequences come from a human patient who received a liver transplant. Some T cells may possibly be graft donor cells.

This rearrangement joins TRBV6-1 to TRBJ2-2, with D possibly being TRBD1 or TRBD2 (5 bases each). The CDR3 is 14 residues long. V was clipped by 5 bases and J by 5 bases, with 12 bases between them. Germline assignment: CDR1 MNHNS and CDR2 SASEGT. The CDR3 loop is CASSSEWGTGELFF. DNA of the CDR3: TGTGCCAGCAGTTCTGAGTGGGGGACCGGGGAGCTGTTTTTT.

CDR3 DNA sequence: TGTGCCAGCAGCCTTGAAGGCCTACATACGCAGTATTTT. Translated: CASSLEGLHTQYF. The V and J genes are TRBV28 and TRBJ2-3; no clear D. Germline CDR1 is MDHEN and CDR2 is SYDVKM. V was trimmed by 6 bases and J by 7 bases, leaving 14 bases between them. The CDR3 covers 13 residues. Full variable domain (remainder filled in from reference TRBV28 and TRBJ2-3): DVKVTQSSRYLVKRTGEKVFLECVQDMDHENMFWYRQDPGLGLRLIYFSYDVKMKEKGDIPEGYSVSREKKERFSLILESASTNQTSMYLCASSLEGLHTQYFGPGTRLTVL.

This clone has just a few counts. The chain recombines TRBV28 with TRBJ2-3; 10 bases agree with TRBD1. Germline V gives CDR1 MDHEN, CDR2 SYDVKM. The V gene end was trimmed by 6 bases and the J gene end by 2 bases; junction bases not matched to a gene: 8. The CDR3 contains 16 residues. CDR3 sequence (DNA): TGTGCCAGCAGCCAAACGGGACAGGGGATCACAGATACGCAGTATTTT. Protein product: CASSQTGQGITDTQYF. Complete variable domain (other parts from reference TRBV28 and TRBJ2-3): DVKVTQSSRYLVKRTGEKVFLECVQDMDHENMFWYRQDPGLGLRLIYFSYDVKMKEKGDIPEGYSVSREKKERFSLILESASTNQTSMYLCASSQTGQGITDTQYFGPGTRLTVL.

The chain is built from TRBV27 and TRBJ2-7; the D is unclear. CDR3 size: 13 residues. V gave up 4 bases and J gave up 4 bases, with 11 bases separating them. Germline CDR1 MNHEY, CDR2 SMNVEV (reference sequence). The CDR3 DNA is TGTGCCAGCAGTTGGGCTTGGAGATACGAGCAGTACGTC. Protein sequence: CASSWAWRYEQYV.

J is TRBJ2-5 and V is TRBV12-5; no definite D call. CDR3 length: 13 amino acids. The germline CDR1 and CDR2 sequences are LGHNT and FRNRAP. V lost 6 bases and J 3 bases, leaving 11 bases between the germline ends. CDR3 amino acids: CASGTWQEETQYF. The CDR3 DNA sequence: TGTGCTAGTGGGACATGGCAGGAAGAGACCCAGTACTTC.

This clone came up once. V and J are TRBV19 and TRBJ2-1; 12 bases fit TRBD1. V lost 5 bases to trimming and J lost 6 bases; unmatched junction nucleotides: 8. The CDR3 runs to 16 residues. Germline V gene sequence: CDR1 LNHDA, CDR2 SQIVND (reference sequence). CDR3 residues: CASSRSSGQGANEQFF. The CDR3 DNA follows: TGTGCCAGTAGTCGATCTTCGGGACAGGGGGCCAATGAGCAGTTCTTC.

V usage is TRBV14 and J usage is TRBJ2-3, with 8 bases that match TRBD1. The CDR3 is 16 amino acids. V shed 3 bases and J 5 bases; nucleotides not matched to a gene: 10. Germline loops: CDR1 SGHDN, CDR2 FVKESK. CDR3 protein: CASSHLVQGAVDTQYF. CDR3 coding DNA: TGTGCCAGCAGCCACCTTGTGCAGGGGGCTGTAGATACGCAGTATTTT.

The V call is TRBV7-2, the J call TRBJ1-4, with 10 positions matching TRBD1. CDR1 is SGHTA and CDR2 is FQGNSA in the germline V gene. The V segment lost 6 bases and the J segment 8 bases; nucleotides outside the gene matches: 9. The CDR3 has 15 residues. CDR3 sequence: CASSSGTGAQEKLFF. The CDR3, as DNA: TGTGCCAGCAGTTCCGGGACAGGGGCCCAGGAAAAACTGTTTTTT.

This chain uses TRBV28 with TRBJ1-1; 8 bases match TRBD1. Germline CDR1 MDHEN, CDR2 SYDVKM. V trimming: 0 bases; J trimming: 0 bases; junction bases outside the gene matches: 9. The CDR3 has 18 residues. This chain's CDR3 is CASSLWTGQGGMNTEAFF. CDR3 coding DNA: TGTGCCAGCAGTTTATGGACCGGACAGGGAGGAATGAACACTGAAGCTTTCTTT.

The chain uses TRBV7-2 and TRBJ2-5; a weak D match, TRBD2 (5 bases). From germline, CDR1 is SGHTA and CDR2 FQGNSA. Trimming removed 3 bases from V and 0 bases from J, with 5 bases in between. The CDR3 runs 13 residues. CDR3 nucleotides: TGTGCCAGCAGCTTGGACTACCAAGAGACCCAGTACTTC. Residues: CASSLDYQETQYF.

The gene calls are TRBV18 and TRBJ2-6, with D unresolved. Germline CDR1 KGHSH, CDR2 LQKENI. V lost 6 bases and J lost 0, with 6 bases in between. The CDR3 has 14 amino acids. DNA of the CDR3: TGTGCCAGCTCCGGAGACTCTGGGGCCAACGTCCTGACTTTC. As protein: CASSGDSGANVLTF.

The V call is TRBV6-6, the J call TRBJ1-5; possible D gene TRBD1, 5 bases. Trimming shortened V by 0 bases and J by 3 bases, and 9 bases separated the two germline ends. This CDR3 spans 15 amino acids. Germline values: CDR1 MNHNY, CDR2 SVGAGI (reference sequence). CDR3 loop: CASSYSWGDNQPQHF. The DNA of the CDR3 is TGTGCCAGCAGTTACTCTTGGGGGGACAATCAGCCCCAGCATTTT.

The chain joins TRBV2 to TRBJ2-7; 12 bases map to TRBD2. The CDR3 has 13 amino acids. Germline loops: CDR1 SNHLY, CDR2 FYNNEI. V shed 8 bases and J 4 bases; nucleotides not matched to a gene: 3. The CDR3 loop reads CASGLAGSYEQYV. The CDR3, as DNA: TGTGCCAGCGGACTAGCGGGATCGTACGAGCAGTACGTC.

This sequence joins TRBV6-1 and TRBJ2-2; D uncertain. The CDR3 has 13 residues. Trimming stripped 4 bases from V and 1 base from J, with 4 bases between. CDR1 is MNHNS, CDR2 SASEGT, per germline. The CDR3 loop reads CASSAGNTGELFF. The CDR3, as DNA: TGTGCCAGCAGTGCAGGGAACACCGGGGAGCTGTTTTTT.

This sequence joins TRBV4-2 and TRBJ1-4; D is perhaps TRBD1 (6 bases). The CDR3 consists of 17 residues. The ends were cut back, 3 bases at V and 1 base at J, with 15 bases in the middle. Germline loops: CDR1 LGHNA, CDR2 YNFKEQ. The CDR3 sequence: CASSQAGGVRTNEKLFF. The CDR3 bases are TGTGCCAGCAGCCAGGCCGGGGGCGTTAGAACTAATGAAAAACTGTTTTTT.

This clone was seen just once. This chain connects TRBV7-8 to TRBJ2-7; TRBD1 matches at 10 bases. Germline V gene sequence: CDR1 SGHVS, CDR2 FQNEAQ. Losses at the gene ends were 4 bases for V and 4 bases for J; bases not matched to a gene: 7. The CDR3 contains 15 residues. CDR3 residues: CASSSRLGQGYEQYF. In nucleotides, the CDR3 is TGTGCCAGCAGCTCCAGGTTGGGACAGGGGTACGAGCAGTACTTC.

This clone appeared a few times. V usage is TRBV5-6 and J usage is TRBJ2-1; 7 bases map to TRBD1. The CDR3 runs to 13 residues. Germline assignment: CDR1 SGHDT and CDR2 YYEEEE. The V segment lost 0 bases and the J segment 6 bases; nucleotides outside the gene matches: 0. CDR3 region: CASSLAGGNEQFF. CDR3 coding DNA: TGTGCCAGCAGCTTGGCAGGGGGCAATGAGCAGTTCTTC.

This clone was picked up a small number of times. This chain connects TRBV20-1 to TRBJ1-1; the D is unclear. There are 11 residues in the CDR3. CDR1 DFQATT and CDR2 SNEGSKA come from the germline V gene (reference sequence). CDR3 sequence reads: CRLMQNTEAFF. The CDR3 region has the DNA TGCAGATTGATGCAGAACACTGAAGCTTTCTTT.

V usage is TRBV5-6 and J usage is TRBJ2-1, with 9 bases that match TRBD1. The germline gives CDR1 SGHDT, CDR2 YYEEEE. CDR3 length: 16 amino acids. V lost 4 bases to trimming and J lost 8 bases; unmatched junction nucleotides: 13. CDR3 coding DNA: TGTGCCAGCAGCAAGCACGCCGGGACAGGGTTACATGAGCAGTTCTTC. Its protein is CASSKHAGTGLHEQFF.

This clone has a single count. The genes are TRBV7-8 and TRBJ2-7; D is possibly TRBD1 or TRBD2 (5 bases each). CDR1 is SGHVS, CDR2 FQNEAQ, per germline. The CDR3 is made up of 15 amino acids. V gave up 0 bases and J gave up 6 bases, with 15 bases separating them. The CDR3: CASSLAEARALEQYF. The CDR3 DNA sequence: TGTGCCAGCAGCTTAGCGGAGGCCAGGGCGCTCGAGCAGTACTTC.

This clone was seen a single time. The chain uses TRBV5-1 and TRBJ1-4, with no clear D. Germline V lookup: CDR1 SGHRS, CDR2 YFSETQ. This CDR3 region has 13 residues. With 5 bases removed from V and 1 base from J, the gap between germline ends came to 6 bases. CDR3 bases: TGCGCCAGCAGATGGGGAACTAATGAAAAACTGTTTTTT. It is translated as CASRWGTNEKLFF.

This clone came up once. The chain uses TRBV28 and TRBJ2-1; the D is unclear. Germline loops: CDR1 MDHEN, CDR2 SYDVKM. The length of the CDR3 is 12 residues. Trimming shortened V by 5 bases and J by 1 base, and 3 bases separated the two germline ends. Here the CDR3 DNA reads TGTGCCAGCAGTCCATCCTACAATGAGCAGTTCTTC. Protein sequence: CASSPSYNEQFF.

The V and J genes are TRBV6-1 and TRBJ1-5, with 11 bases identical to TRBD1. The CDR3 contains 17 residues. Germline-derived CDR1 and CDR2 are MNHNS and SASEGT. With V trimmed by 4 bases and J by 5 bases, 10 bases remained unmatched. CDR3 region: CASSGRTGGGFYQPQHF. In nucleotides, the CDR3 is TGTGCCAGCAGTGGCCGGACAGGGGGCGGTTTTTATCAGCCCCAGCATTTT.

In its sample, this clone was seen a few times. In DNA, the CDR3 is TGTGCCAGCAGCTTAGCAGCGGGGTGGAATGAGCAGTTCTTC. This encodes CASSLAAGWNEQFF. The chain has TRBV7-6 and TRBJ2-1; 7 nucleotides agree with TRBD2. CDR1 is SGHVS and CDR2 is FNYEAQ in the germline V gene. The CDR3 is made up of 14 amino acids. The ends lost 0 bases at V and 7 bases at J; junction bases unmatched: 3.

This chain joins TRBV6-6 and TRBJ2-3; D gene uncertain. This CDR3 region has 15 residues. Trimming pared 6 bases from V and 8 bases from J, leaving 21 bases between. The germline CDR1 and CDR2 sequences are MNHNY and SVGAGI (reference sequence). The CDR3 DNA reads TGTGCCAGCAGCCCAGCCGACGGCTTCTCTGGTACGCAGTATTTT. It translates to CASSPADGFSGTQYF.

This chain joins TRBV6-1 and TRBJ2-5; D possibly corresponds to TRBD2 (6 bases). The CDR3 loop spans 13 amino acids. Per the germline V gene, CDR1 is MNHNS and CDR2 is SASEGT. V shed 4 bases and J shed 2 bases, with 8 bases lying between them. The CDR3 sequence: CASSGSGQETQYF. CDR3 sequence (DNA): TGTGCCAGCAGTGGGAGCGGGCAAGAGACCCAGTACTTC.

V usage is TRBV6-1 and J usage is TRBJ1-1, with D possibly matching TRBD1 (6 bases). The CDR3 covers 14 residues. In germline, CDR1 is MNHNS, CDR2 SASEGT. Trimming took off 7 bases at V and 2 bases at J, with 14 bases between the two ends. The CDR3 DNA sequence: TGTGCCAGCACCAGAGACAGGCTCAACACTGAAGCTTTCTTT. This encodes CASTRDRLNTEAFF.

The gene calls are TRBV28 and TRBJ2-1, with D possibly being TRBD1 or TRBD2 (5 bases each). There are 12 residues in the CDR3. Deletions cut 4 bases from V and 8 bases from J, with 9 bases between. The V gene's germline CDR1 is MDHEN and CDR2 SYDVKM. The CDR3 reads CASSSGSDEQFF. Here the CDR3 DNA reads TGTGCCAGCAGTTCAGGGAGCGATGAGCAGTTCTTC.